What follows is one TCR beta chain and its context. One entry per CDR3 protein results from TCRdb running MiXCR on the 5' RACE reads. The data contain about 520,000 distinct CDR3 sequences, 20% to 25% of them singletons. These data come from a study of identical twins. The V segment lost 3 bases and the J segment 6 bases; nucleotides outside the gene matches: 2. Per the germline V gene, CDR1 is SGHTA and CDR2 is FQGNSA. This CDR3 has 14 amino acids. This same sample was also part of a study on T cells expressing NK-cell markers.

The chain recombines TRBV7-2 with TRBJ2-2; 9 bases match TRBD1. The receptor was derived from a woman between 18 and 30 years old in good health. Sequenced: CD4+ T cells sorted from blood. CDR3 amino acids: CASSFDRGAGELFF. CDR3 nucleotides: TGTGCCAGCAGCTTCGACAGGGGGGCCGGGGAGCTGTTTTTT.